One and the same sample provided the 8 T cell receptor beta chains below, sequenced in a study of cytomegalovirus exposure and HLA in healthy donors listed by TCRdb under 2017. The library was produced with the immunoSEQ multiplex PCR assay. For the multiplex PCR, a mixture combining 60 forward primers for TCR Vbeta segments and 13 reverse primers for TCR Jbeta segments was used. The table comes from immuneACCESS by way of TCRdb, which keeps in-frame sequences with V and J called. Part of the clones is missing from these tables; in studies checked, under half for an unresolved V gene and the rest for unknown reasons. In all, the sample holds around 150,000 clones, and about four fifths of those were seen once. The ten biggest clones cover 4% to 5.5% of the sample. What was sequenced was PBMCs. These receptors all stem from a young man in good health and CMV-seronegative.

This chain joins TRBV6-5 and TRBJ1-1; 8 bases are a match to TRBD1. Germline CDR1 reads MNHEY; CDR2 reads SVGAGI. Losses at the gene ends were 6 bases for V and 3 bases for J; bases not matched to a gene: 3. This CDR3 contains 13 residues. The CDR3 bases are TGTGCCAGCAGAGGACAGGGTTACACTGAAGCTTTCTTT. It translates to CASRGQGYTEAFF.

CDR3 bases: TGTGCCAGCAGCAGATGCAGAATTAATTCACCCCTCCACTTT. This sequence encodes CASSRCRINSPLHF. The chain has TRBV21-1 and TRBJ1-6; the table calls TRBD1, which could not be checked here. TRBV21-1 corresponds to a pseudogene. This CDR3 has 14 residues.

J is TRBJ2-4 and V is TRBV19; D possibly corresponds to TRBD1 (6 bases). V lost 3 bases, J lost 4 bases, and 13 bases lay in between. Per the germline V gene, CDR1 is LNHDA and CDR2 is SQIVND (reference sequence). The CDR3 is 15 amino acids. The CDR3 bases are TGTGCCAGTAGTATTGGGGGCAGACAGAAAAACATTCAGTACTTC. It translates to CASSIGGRQKNIQYF.

The chain has TRBV7-2 and TRBJ1-5, with 9 bases lining up with TRBD1. The CDR3 length is 16 residues. Germline V gene sequence: CDR1 SGHTA, CDR2 FQGNSA. Germline trimming cut 0 bases from V and 7 bases from J; bases unmatched to any gene: 7. The CDR3 is CASSLARGQGLQPQHF. For the CDR3, the DNA is TGTGCCAGCAGCTTAGCCCGGGGACAGGGCCTCCAGCCCCAGCATTTT.

This chain uses TRBV2 with TRBJ1-5; possible D gene TRBD1, 6 bases. The CDR3 has 15 amino acids. Germline lookup yields CDR1 SNHLY and CDR2 FYNNEI. V was shortened by 2 bases and J by 7 bases, with 15 bases between the two germline ends. This chain's CDR3 is CASSEMGGAGQPQHF. The CDR3 DNA reads as TGTGCCAGCAGTGAAATGGGGGGGGCCGGGCAGCCCCAGCATTTT.

CDR3 coding DNA: TGTGCCAGCAGCTTCGAAGGGGATCAGCCCCAGCATTTT. Its translation is CASSFEGDQPQHF. The genes are TRBV7-9 and TRBJ1-5; a weak D match, TRBD1 (5 bases). V lost 3 bases and J 5 bases, leaving 8 bases between the germline ends. The CDR3 is 13 residues long. From germline, CDR1 is SEHNR and CDR2 FQNEAQ (reference sequence).

This clone was found once. J is TRBJ2-3 and V is TRBV18, with D unresolved. V lost 4 bases and J lost 0, with 5 bases in between. CDR3 length: 13 residues. CDR1 KGHSH and CDR2 LQKENI come from the germline V gene. CDR3 in DNA: TGTGCCAGCTCACAGGAGAGCACAGATACGCAGTATTTT. It encodes CASSQESTDTQYF.

This chain uses TRBV27 with TRBJ2-7; D possibly corresponds to TRBD2 (5 bases). Germline V gene sequence: CDR1 MNHEY, CDR2 SMNVEV (reference sequence). The CDR3 runs 13 residues. Trimming removed 7 bases at V and 1 base at J, with 11 bases between. Written as DNA, the CDR3 is TGTGCCAGCAAACCGGACTTTTCCTACGAGCAGTACTTC. This codes for CASKPDFSYEQYF.